Reported below is one T cell receptor (beta chain). Each sample used at least 6 million PBMCs. The germline V gene has CDR1 KGHDR and CDR2 SFDVKD. The CDR3 runs 11 residues. V was trimmed by 5 bases and J by 5 bases, leaving 5 bases between them. The record originates from a study of blood T cells in healthy people across ages. Combining a sample-barcoded 5' primer with a J-beta primer mix, a second PCR ran for roughly 6 to 12 cycles. Each TCR beta cDNA got a 12-nucleotide random molecular identifier. Every sample produced at least 2.5 million CDR3-containing paired-end reads. TCRdb analysed the 5' RACE reads with MiXCR anew, one entry per CDR3 protein. The data contain approximately 900,000 distinct CDR3 sequences, approximately 49% of them singletons.

The source is a young man in good health. The V gene is TRBV24-1, the J gene TRBJ1-2, with no clear D. Material for sequencing was blood. CDR3 in DNA: TGTGCCACCAGTGGCGCTTATGGCTACACCTTC. This gives the protein CATSGAYGYTF.